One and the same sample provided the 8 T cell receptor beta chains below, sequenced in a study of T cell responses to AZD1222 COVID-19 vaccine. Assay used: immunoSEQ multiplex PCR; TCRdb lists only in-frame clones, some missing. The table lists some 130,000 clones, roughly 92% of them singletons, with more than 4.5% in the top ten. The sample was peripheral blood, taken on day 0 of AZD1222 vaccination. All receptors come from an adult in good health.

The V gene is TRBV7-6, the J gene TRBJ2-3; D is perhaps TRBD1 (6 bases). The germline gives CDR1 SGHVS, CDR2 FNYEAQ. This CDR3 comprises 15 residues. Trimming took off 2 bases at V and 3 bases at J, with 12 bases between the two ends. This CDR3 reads CASSLSGQPTDTQYF. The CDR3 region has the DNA TGTGCCAGCAGCTTATCCGGACAGCCGACAGATACGCAGTATTTT. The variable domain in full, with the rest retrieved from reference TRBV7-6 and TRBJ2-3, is GAGVSQSPRYKVTKRGQDVALRCDPISGHVSLYWYRQALGQGPEFLTYFNYEAQQDKSGLPNDRFSAERPEGSISTLTIQRTEQRDSAMYRCASSLSGQPTDTQYFGPGTRLTVL.

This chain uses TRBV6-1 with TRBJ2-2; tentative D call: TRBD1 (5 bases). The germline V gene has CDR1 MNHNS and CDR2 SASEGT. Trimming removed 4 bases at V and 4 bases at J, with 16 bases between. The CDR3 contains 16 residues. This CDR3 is CASSVLARAGTGELFF. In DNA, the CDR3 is TGTGCCAGCAGTGTTTTGGCCAGGGCAGGCACCGGGGAGCTGTTTTTT.

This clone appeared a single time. Here the CDR3 DNA reads TGTGCCAGCAGCCAATCCGGGACTTCCCGGCTTGGGCAGTACTTC. It codes for CASSQSGTSRLGQYF. This sequence joins TRBV9 and TRBJ2-7; D possibly corresponds to TRBD2 (6 bases). Germline values: CDR1 SGDLS, CDR2 YYNGEE. The CDR3 has 15 amino acids. Trimming took 4 bases from V and 9 from J, leaving 23 bases between them.

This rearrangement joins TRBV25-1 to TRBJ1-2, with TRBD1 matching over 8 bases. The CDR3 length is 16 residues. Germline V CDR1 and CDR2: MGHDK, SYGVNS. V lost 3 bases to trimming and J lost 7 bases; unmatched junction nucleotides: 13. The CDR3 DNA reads TGTGCCAGCAGTGACGCTGGGGAGAAAGGGACAGGTGGCTACACCTTC. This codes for CASSDAGEKGTGGYTF.

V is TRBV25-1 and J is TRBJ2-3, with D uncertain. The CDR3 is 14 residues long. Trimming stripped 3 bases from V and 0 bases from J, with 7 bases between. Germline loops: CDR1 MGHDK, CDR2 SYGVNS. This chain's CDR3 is CASSDTASTDTQYF. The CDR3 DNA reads TGTGCCAGCAGTGACACGGCTAGCACAGATACGCAGTATTTT.

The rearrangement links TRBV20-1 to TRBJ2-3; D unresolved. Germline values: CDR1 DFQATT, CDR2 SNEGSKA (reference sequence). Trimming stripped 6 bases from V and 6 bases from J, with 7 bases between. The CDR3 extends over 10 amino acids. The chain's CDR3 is CSASRDTQYF. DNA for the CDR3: TGCAGTGCCTCCCGGGATACGCAGTATTTT.

The CDR3 region is CASSRGSGLGTGELFF. The DNA for the CDR3 is TGTGCCAGCAGCCGAGGCTCGGGATTGGGCACCGGGGAGCTGTTTTTT. The chain employs TRBV14 and TRBJ2-2, with D perhaps TRBD2 (5 bases). The CDR3 has 16 residues. With 4 bases removed from V and 4 bases from J, the gap between germline ends came to 16 bases. Germline V gene data show CDR1 as SGHDN and CDR2 as FVKESK. Full variable domain (remainder filled in from reference TRBV14 and TRBJ2-2): EAGVTQFPSHSVIEKGQTVTLRCDPISGHDNLYWYRRVMGKEIKFLLHFVKESKQDESGMPNNRFLAERTGGTYSTLKVQPAELEDSGVYFCASSRGSGLGTGELFFGEGSRLTVL.

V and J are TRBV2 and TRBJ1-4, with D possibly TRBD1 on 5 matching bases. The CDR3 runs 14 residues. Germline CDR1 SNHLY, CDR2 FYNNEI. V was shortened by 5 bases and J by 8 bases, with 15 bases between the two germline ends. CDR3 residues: CASSLGPRREKLFF. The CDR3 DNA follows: TGTGCCAGCAGTCTGGGACCCCGCCGGGAAAAACTGTTTTTT.